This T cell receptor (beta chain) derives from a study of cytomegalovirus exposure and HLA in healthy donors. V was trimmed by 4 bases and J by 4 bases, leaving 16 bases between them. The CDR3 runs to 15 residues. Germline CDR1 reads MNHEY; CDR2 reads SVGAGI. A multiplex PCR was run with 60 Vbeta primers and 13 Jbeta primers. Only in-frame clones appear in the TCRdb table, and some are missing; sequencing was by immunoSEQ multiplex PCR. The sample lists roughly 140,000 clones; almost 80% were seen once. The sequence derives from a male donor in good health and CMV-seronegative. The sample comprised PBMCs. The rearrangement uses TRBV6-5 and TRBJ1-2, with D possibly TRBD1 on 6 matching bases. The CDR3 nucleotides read TGTGCCAGCAGTTCCACTACAGGGAAGGTCTATGGCTACACCTTC. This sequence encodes CASSSTTGKVYGYTF.